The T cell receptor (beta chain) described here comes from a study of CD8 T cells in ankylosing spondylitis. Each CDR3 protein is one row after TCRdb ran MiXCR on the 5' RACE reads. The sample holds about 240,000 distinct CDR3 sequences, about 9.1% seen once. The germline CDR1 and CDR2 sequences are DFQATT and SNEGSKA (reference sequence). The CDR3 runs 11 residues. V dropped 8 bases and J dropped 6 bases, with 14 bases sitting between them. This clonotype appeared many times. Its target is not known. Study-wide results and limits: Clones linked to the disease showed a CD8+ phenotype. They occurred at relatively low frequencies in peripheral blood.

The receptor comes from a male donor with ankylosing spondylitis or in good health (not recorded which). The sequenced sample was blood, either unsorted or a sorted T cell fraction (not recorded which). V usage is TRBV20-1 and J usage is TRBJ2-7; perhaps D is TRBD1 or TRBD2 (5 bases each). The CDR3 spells CSPGSAREQYF. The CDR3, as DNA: TGCAGTCCAGGGAGCGCACGCGAGCAGTACTTC.